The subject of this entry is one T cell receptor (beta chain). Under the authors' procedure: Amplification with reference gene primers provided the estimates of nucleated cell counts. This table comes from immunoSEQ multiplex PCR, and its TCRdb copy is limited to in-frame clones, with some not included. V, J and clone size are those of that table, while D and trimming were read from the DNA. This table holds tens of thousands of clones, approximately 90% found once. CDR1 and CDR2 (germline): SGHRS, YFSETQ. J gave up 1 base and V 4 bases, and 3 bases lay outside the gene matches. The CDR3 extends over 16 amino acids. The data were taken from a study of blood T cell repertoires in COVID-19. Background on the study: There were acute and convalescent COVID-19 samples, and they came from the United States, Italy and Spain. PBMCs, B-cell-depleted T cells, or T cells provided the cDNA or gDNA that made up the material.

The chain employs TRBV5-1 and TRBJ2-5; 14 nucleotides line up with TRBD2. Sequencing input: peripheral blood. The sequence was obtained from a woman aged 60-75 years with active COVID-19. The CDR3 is CASSGTSGGAQETQYF. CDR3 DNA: TGCGCCAGCAGCGGGACTAGCGGGGGTGCCCAAGAGACCCAGTACTTC.